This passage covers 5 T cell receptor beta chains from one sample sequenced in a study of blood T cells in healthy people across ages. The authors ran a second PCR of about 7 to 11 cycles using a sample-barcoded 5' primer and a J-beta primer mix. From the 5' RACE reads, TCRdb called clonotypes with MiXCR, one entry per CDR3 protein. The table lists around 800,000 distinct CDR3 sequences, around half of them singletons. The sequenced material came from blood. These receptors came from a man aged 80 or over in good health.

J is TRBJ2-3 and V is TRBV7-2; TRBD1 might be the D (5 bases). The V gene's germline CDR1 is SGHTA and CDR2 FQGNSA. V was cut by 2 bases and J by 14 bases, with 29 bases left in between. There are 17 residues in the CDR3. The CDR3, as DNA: TGTGCCAGCAGCTTAACCCCCGCAGGGCCCAAGCACAGATACGCGTATTTT. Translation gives CASSLTPAGPKHRYAYF.

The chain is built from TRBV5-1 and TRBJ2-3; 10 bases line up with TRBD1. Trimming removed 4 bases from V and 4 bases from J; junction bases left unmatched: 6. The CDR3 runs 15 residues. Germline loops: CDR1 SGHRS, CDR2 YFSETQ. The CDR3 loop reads CASSRSGTGADTQYF. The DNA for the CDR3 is TGCGCCAGCAGCAGATCCGGGACAGGGGCAGATACGCAGTATTTT.

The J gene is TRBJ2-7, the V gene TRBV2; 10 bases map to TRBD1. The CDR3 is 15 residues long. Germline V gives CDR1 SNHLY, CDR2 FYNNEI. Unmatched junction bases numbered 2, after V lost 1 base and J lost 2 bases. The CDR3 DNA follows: TGTGCCAGCAGTGAAGGGGACAGGGGCACCTACGAGCAGTACTTC. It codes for CASSEGDRGTYEQYF. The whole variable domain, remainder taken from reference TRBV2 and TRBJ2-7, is EPEVTQTPSHQVTQMGQEVILRCVPISNHLYFYWYRQILGQKVEFLVSFYNNEISEKSEIFDDQFSVERPDGSNFTLKIRSTKLEDSAMYFCASSEGDRGTYEQYFGPGTRLTVT.

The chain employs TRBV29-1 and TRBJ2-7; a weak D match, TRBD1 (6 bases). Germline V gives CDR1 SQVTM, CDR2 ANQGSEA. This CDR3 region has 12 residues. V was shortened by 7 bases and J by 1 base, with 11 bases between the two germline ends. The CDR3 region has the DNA TGCAGCGCCGGACAGCAATCCTACGAGCAGTACTTC. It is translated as CSAGQQSYEQYF.

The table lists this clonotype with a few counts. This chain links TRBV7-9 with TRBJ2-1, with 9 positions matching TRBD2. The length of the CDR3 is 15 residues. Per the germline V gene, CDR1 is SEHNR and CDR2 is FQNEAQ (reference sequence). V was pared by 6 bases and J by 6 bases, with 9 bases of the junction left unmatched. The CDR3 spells CASSKAGGSGNEQFF. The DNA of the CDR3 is TGTGCCAGCAGTAAAGCGGGAGGTTCAGGCAATGAGCAGTTCTTC.